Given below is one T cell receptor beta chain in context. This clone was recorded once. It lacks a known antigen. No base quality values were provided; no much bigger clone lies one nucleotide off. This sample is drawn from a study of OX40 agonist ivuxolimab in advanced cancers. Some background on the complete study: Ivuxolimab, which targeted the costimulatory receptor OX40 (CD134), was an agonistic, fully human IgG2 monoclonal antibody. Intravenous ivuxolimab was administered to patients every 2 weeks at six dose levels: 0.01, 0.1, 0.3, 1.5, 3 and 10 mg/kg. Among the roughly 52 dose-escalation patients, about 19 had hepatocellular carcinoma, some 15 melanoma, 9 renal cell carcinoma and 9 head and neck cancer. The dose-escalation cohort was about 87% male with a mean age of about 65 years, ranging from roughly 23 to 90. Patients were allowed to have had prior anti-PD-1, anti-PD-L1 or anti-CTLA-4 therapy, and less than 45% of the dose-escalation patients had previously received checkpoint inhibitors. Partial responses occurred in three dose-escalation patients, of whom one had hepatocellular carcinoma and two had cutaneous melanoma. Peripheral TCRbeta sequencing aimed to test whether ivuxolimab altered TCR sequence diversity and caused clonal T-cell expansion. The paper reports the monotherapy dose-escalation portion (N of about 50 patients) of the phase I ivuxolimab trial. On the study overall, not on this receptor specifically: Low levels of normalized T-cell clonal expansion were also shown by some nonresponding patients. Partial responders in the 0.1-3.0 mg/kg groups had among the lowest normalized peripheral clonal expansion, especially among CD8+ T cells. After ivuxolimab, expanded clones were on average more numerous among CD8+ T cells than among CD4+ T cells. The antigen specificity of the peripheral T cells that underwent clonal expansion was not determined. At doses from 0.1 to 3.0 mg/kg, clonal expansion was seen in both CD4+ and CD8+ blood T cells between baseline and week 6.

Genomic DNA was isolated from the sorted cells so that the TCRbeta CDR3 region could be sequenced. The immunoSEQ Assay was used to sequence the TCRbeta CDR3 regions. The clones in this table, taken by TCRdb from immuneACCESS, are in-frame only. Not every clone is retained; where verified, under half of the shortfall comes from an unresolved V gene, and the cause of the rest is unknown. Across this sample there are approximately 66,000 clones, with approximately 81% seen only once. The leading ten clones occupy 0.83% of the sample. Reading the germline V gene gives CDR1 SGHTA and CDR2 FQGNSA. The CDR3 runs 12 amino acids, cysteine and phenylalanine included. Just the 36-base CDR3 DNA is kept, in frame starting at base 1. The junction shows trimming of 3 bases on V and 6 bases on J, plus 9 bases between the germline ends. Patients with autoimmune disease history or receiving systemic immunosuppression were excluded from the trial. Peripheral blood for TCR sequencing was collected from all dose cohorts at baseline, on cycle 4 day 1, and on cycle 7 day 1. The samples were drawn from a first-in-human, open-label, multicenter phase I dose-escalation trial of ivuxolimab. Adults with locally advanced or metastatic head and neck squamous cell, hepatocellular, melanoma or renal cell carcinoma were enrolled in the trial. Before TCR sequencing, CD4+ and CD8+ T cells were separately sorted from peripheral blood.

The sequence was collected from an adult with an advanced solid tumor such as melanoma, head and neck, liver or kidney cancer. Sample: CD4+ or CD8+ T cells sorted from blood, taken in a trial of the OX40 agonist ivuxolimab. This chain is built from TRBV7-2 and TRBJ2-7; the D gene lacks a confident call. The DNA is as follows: TGTGCCAGCAGCTTGGTGGTCGGCGAGCAGTACTTC. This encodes CASSLVVGEQYF.